This T cell receptor beta chain was recorded in a study of long-term antiretroviral therapy in people with HIV. A single count supports this clone. Its antigen is not identified. Study-level results: Viral resistance, ART adherence and therapy changes all lacked available data.

Assay version v3.0 of immunoSEQ was used, and it was run at survey level. The table came from immunoSEQ multiplex PCR; TCRdb's copy has only in-frame clones and leaves some out. The sample lists more than 15,000 clones; 79% were seen once. Germline loops: CDR1 LGHNT, CDR2 FRNRAP. The CDR3 contains 15 residues. V shed 3 bases and J 7 bases; nucleotides not matched to a gene: 7. The cryopreserved samples used held roughly 0.9-11 million PBMC prior to extraction of DNA. The genes are TRBV12-5 and TRBJ1-5, with 9 nucleotides matching TRBD1. The sequences come from unsorted PBMCs, collected 2.3 years after starting antiretroviral therapy. The origin of this receptor is a woman aged 40-49 years with HIV. DNA of the CDR3: TGTGCTAGTGGTTTTCGGGGACAGGGCCTACAGCCCCAGCATTTT. This codes for CASGFRGQGLQPQHF.